Listed here are 8 T cell receptor beta chains from one sample, sequenced in a study of regulatory T cells in long-lasting Graves disease (dated by TCRdb to the early 2020s). The library relied on multiplex PCR. The data were produced on an Illumina HiSeq 4000. CDR3 regions were amplified by Arm-PCR with iRepertoire HTBI primers to construct TCR beta libraries. The public reads were run again by TCRdb, first through fastp at Q25 and then through MiXCR, and only productive beta chains were kept. Every CDR3 protein is listed once, alongside the most common genes and DNA of its rows. Counted in this sample were roughly 400,000 distinct CDR3 sequences; about a fifth of them appeared once. 20% to 25% of the sample is held by the ten biggest clonotypes. In light of the paper, this sample's time point label describes: persistent/refractory GD, antithyroid drugs over 5 years with positive TRAb. For both TCR sequencing and RNA sequencing, RNA was extracted from PBMCs using TRIzol.

Sequencing used peripheral blood mononuclear cells (PBMCs), obtained when the disease was refractory, from a patient treated with antithyroid drugs. These receptors all stem from a female donor with Graves disease.

The chain employs TRBV20-1 and TRBJ2-7; the D call may be TRBD1 or TRBD2 (5 bases each). The length of the CDR3 is 14 residues. Between the trimmed V and J ends, which lost 5 bases and 2 bases, there was a span of 16 bases. Looked up from germline, CDR1 is DFQATT and CDR2 is SNEGSKA (reference sequence). The CDR3 sequence: CSALRDRSTYEQYF. CDR3 DNA: TGCAGTGCTCTCCGGGACCGATCTACCTACGAGCAGTACTTC.

This chain links TRBV20-1 with TRBJ2-2; 8 nucleotides agree with TRBD2. After removal of 2 bases from V and 1 base from J, the junction contained 0 bases not matched to a gene. The germline CDR1 and CDR2 sequences are DFQATT and SNEGSKA (reference sequence). The CDR3 sequence is 14 residues long. The CDR3 DNA sequence: TGCAGTGCTAGACTAGCGGGGAACACCGGGGAGCTGTTTTTT. Translated: CSARLAGNTGELFF.

The chain couples TRBV7-2 to TRBJ2-2; 9 bases are a match to TRBD1. Germline loops: CDR1 SGHTA, CDR2 FQGNSA. J gave up 8 bases and V 3 bases, and 1 base lay outside the gene matches. The CDR3 sequence is 13 residues long. The CDR3: CASSFDRGGELFF. Written as DNA, the CDR3 is TGTGCCAGCAGCTTTGACAGGGGGGGGGAGCTGTTTTTT.

This clonotype was observed a single time. A much larger clone lies a single base off, so this may be a read error. This CDR3 is missing its conserved last phenylalanine or tryptophan, likely due to a read error. V is TRBV7-8 and J is TRBJ2-7; D gene unclear. Trimming cost V 0 bases and J 2 bases, with 11 bases left between them. Looked up from germline, CDR1 is SGHVS and CDR2 is FQNEAQ. The CDR3 contains 15 residues. This chain's CDR3 is CASSLAETPTYEQYS. The CDR3, as DNA: TGTGCCAGCAGCTTAGCGGAGACACCTACCTACGAGCAGTACTCC.

This clonotype was seen a few times. This chain joins TRBV6-5 and TRBJ1-1, with D possibly TRBD1 on 5 matching bases. In germline, CDR1 is MNHEY, CDR2 SVGAGI. V was trimmed by 3 bases and J by 4 bases, leaving 15 bases between them. This CDR3 is 15 amino acids long. CDR3 in amino acids: CASSYSGRLGTEAFF. The DNA for the CDR3 is TGTGCCAGCAGTTATTCGGGACGGCTGGGCACTGAAGCTTTCTTT.

The chain has TRBV20-1 and TRBJ2-3; the match to TRBD1 covers 7 bases. Per germline, CDR1 DFQATT and CDR2 SNEGSKA (reference sequence). The CDR3 is 14 amino acids. V was pared by 6 bases and J by 3 bases, with 9 bases of the junction left unmatched. This chain's CDR3 is CSAPRQGLTDTQYF. CDR3 in DNA: TGCAGTGCCCCCCGACAGGGATTGACAGATACGCAGTATTTT.

Notes on this clonotype: A much bigger clone sits one base away, suggesting this may be a read error. This rearrangement joins TRBV27 to TRBJ1-2; the D gene is possibly TRBD1 (5 bases). CDR1 and CDR2 from the germline V gene are MNHEY and SMNVEV (reference sequence). The CDR3 spans 14 residues. The CDR3 sequence is CASSLSIDSQVYAF. CDR3 in DNA: TGTGCCAGCAGTTTATCGATTGACAGTCAGGTCTACGCCTTC.

This clonotype was seen a handful of times. The chain is built from TRBV6-2 or TRBV6-3 and TRBJ1-1; D gene unclear. V lost 8 bases and J 1 base, leaving 8 bases between the germline ends. Germline CDR1 and CDR2: MNHEY and SVGEGT. This CDR3 region has 12 residues. Here the CDR3 reads CASRFSNTEAFF. As DNA, the CDR3 is TGTGCCAGCCGATTTTCGAACACTGAAGCTTTCTTT.